The rows below give T cell receptor beta chains drawn from one sample of a study of CD8 T cells in ankylosing spondylitis. Each CDR3 protein is one row after TCRdb ran MiXCR on the 5' RACE reads. Of about 360,000 distinct CDR3 sequences in the sample, over 12% are singletons; the top ten hold roughly 1.1%. The sample comprised blood, either unsorted or a sorted T cell fraction (not recorded which). These receptors were collected from a male donor with ankylosing spondylitis or in good health (not recorded which). Each CDR3 is given with its conserved first and last residue. D genes are given only for firm matches.

CDR3: CASSWGLAKGEQFF
J: TRBJ2-1
V: TRBV7-7
D: TRBD2

CDR3: CATSLSEVIEKLFF
J: TRBJ1-4
V: TRBV7-9
D: .

CDR3: CAISPGQDNGYTF
J: TRBJ1-2
V: TRBV10-3
D: TRBD1

CDR3: CASSLDRRENTF
J: TRBJ1-2
V: TRBV5-1
D: .

CDR3: CSAGQAETQYF
J: TRBJ2-5
V: TRBV29-1
D: .

CDR3: CASSVDSDNSPLHF
J: TRBJ1-6
V: TRBV9
D: .

CDR3: CASSLSGQMGEKLFF
J: TRBJ1-4
V: TRBV5-1
D: TRBD1

CDR3: CASRRRQNTGELFF
J: TRBJ2-2
V: TRBV6-2/TRBV6-3
D: .

CDR3: CSARDPLAVNTGELFF
J: TRBJ2-2
V: TRBV20-1
D: .

CDR3: CATSRRRGRDYGYTF
J: TRBJ1-2
V: TRBV15
D: TRBD1

CDR3: CSARALASAPHEQYF
J: TRBJ2-7
V: TRBV20-1
D: .

CDR3: CATSRDRREGLHEQFF
J: TRBJ2-1
V: TRBV15
D: TRBD2

CDR3: CASSYSLQGGTDTQYF
J: TRBJ2-3
V: TRBV6-5
D: .

CDR3: CASSAGNSGSFWIF
J: TRBJ2-1
V: TRBV5-1
D: TRBD2

CDR3: CASSQGLAGRYNEQFF
J: TRBJ2-1
V: TRBV4-1
D: TRBD2

CDR3: CASSFDRGGNQPQHF
J: TRBJ1-5
V: TRBV12-3/TRBV12-4
D: TRBD1

CDR3: CASSIQGGGETQYF
J: TRBJ2-5
V: TRBV6-1
D: .

CDR3: CASRPNANTGELFF
J: TRBJ2-2
V: TRBV28
D: .

CDR3: CASSPAERKTQYF
J: TRBJ2-5
V: TRBV18
D: .

CDR3: CSAPNTPHEKLFF
J: TRBJ1-4
V: TRBV20-1
D: .

CDR3: CASSARAAQPQHF
J: TRBJ1-5
V: TRBV7-2
D: .

CDR3: CASSQGDSNSETQYF
J: TRBJ2-5
V: TRBV3-1
D: .

CDR3: CASSLGVNSYEQYF
J: TRBJ2-7
V: TRBV5-1
D: .

CDR3: CSARTVMNTEAFF
J: TRBJ1-1
V: TRBV20-1
D: .

CDR3: CSVEGQGHNEQFF
J: TRBJ2-1
V: TRBV29-1
D: TRBD1

CDR3: CASSEILSAQEQFF
J: TRBJ2-1
V: TRBV2
D: .

CDR3: CASSLAGQVKSLNYGYTF
J: TRBJ1-2
V: TRBV5-1
D: .

CDR3: CASTVAGGPTGELFF
J: TRBJ2-2
V: TRBV6-1
D: TRBD2